A selection of T cell receptor beta chains follows, all from one sample in a study of cytomegalovirus exposure and HLA in healthy donors. TCRdb keeps only in-frame clones here, not all; method: immunoSEQ multiplex PCR. Of about 120,000 clones in the sample, approximately 87% were seen once. Sequencing was performed on PBMCs. The receptors were gathered from a woman aged 30 to 39 in good health and CMV-seronegative. CDR3s include the opening cysteine and the closing phenylalanine or tryptophan. D genes are given only for firm matches. The size of a clone is reported for some rows only, either as once, few or many, or as a class for expanded clones.

>TRBD2|TRBV7-6|-|TRBJ2-2
TGTGCCAGCAGCCCCTTTGGGTCTAGCGGGGGGACCGGGGAGCTGTTTTTT
CASSPFGSSGGTGELFF
>TRBD2|TRBV6-1|-|TRBJ2-7
TGTGCCAGCAGTGCCGCCACTAGCGGGCGAGTCCACGAGCAGTACTTC
CASSAATSGRVHEQYF
>-|TRBV27|-|TRBJ2-3
TGTGCCAGCAGTTCGGGGTCAACAGATACGCAGTATTTT
CASSSGSTDTQYF
>TRBD1|TRBV19|-|TRBJ2-7
TGTGCCAGTAGTCAACAGGGGGTCCCCTACGAGCAGTACTTC
CASSQQGVPYEQYF
>-|TRBV9|-|TRBJ2-7
TGTGCCAGCAGCGTAGTTGCGGGGACCTACGAGCAGTACTTC
CASSVVAGTYEQYF
>-|TRBV9|-|TRBJ1-2
TGTGCCAGCACGCGACCTGGGGGCGGCTACACCTTC
CASTRPGGGYTF
>TRBD1|TRBV23-1|-|TRBJ1-5
TGCGCCAGCAGTGAAGGGACAGCCTATAGCAATCAGCCCCAGCATTTT
CASSEGTAYSNQPQHF
>-|TRBV27|-|TRBJ1-2
TGTGCCAGCAGTTCGGGGTATGGCTACACCTTC
CASSSGYGYTF
>-|TRBV7-8|-|TRBJ2-7
TGTGCCAGCAGCACGATGCACAGGGCCAACTACGAGCAGTACTTC
CASSTMHRANYEQYF
>-|TRBV4-1|-|TRBJ2-5
TGCGCCAGCAGCCAAGTTCCAGGGTCCAGGGAGACCCAGTACTTC
CASSQVPGSRETQYF
>-|TRBV14|-|TRBJ1-1
TGTGCCAGCAGCCAAGGGTTGGCAGGGGTTACTGAAGCTTTCTTT
CASSQGLAGVTEAFF
>-|TRBV20-1|few|TRBJ2-5
TGCAGTGCCTTCGGGTTCGGGACCCAGTACTTC
CSAFGFGTQYF
>-|TRBV2|few|TRBJ1-4
TGTGCCAGCAGTCTGGACAGCAATAATGAAAAACTGTTTTTT
CASSLDSNNEKLFF
>-|TRBV5-1|once|TRBJ2-1
TGCGCCAGCAGCTTGTGGGCGGGGGCCCCCAATGAGCAGTTCTTC
CASSLWAGAPNEQFF
>TRBD1|TRBV9|-|TRBJ1-4
TGTGCCAGCAATTCCGGGGACAGCAATGAAAAACTGTTTTTT
CASNSGDSNEKLFF
>-|TRBV25-1|few|TRBJ2-7
TGTGCCAGCAGTGATAGGGGGGGGGATTACGAGCAGTACTTC
CASSDRGGDYEQYF
>-|TRBV29-1|few|TRBJ2-5
TGCAGCGTTGCCGGGGTTGGAGAGACCCAGTACTTC
CSVAGVGETQYF
>-|TRBV2|once|TRBJ2-5
TGTGCCAGCAGTCGGGACATCCAAGAGACCCAGTACTTC
CASSRDIQETQYF
>-|TRBV7-3|once|TRBJ2-1
TGTGCCAGCAGCTTGGGGTTGGGGGCTTCCTACAATGAGCAGTTCTTC
CASSLGLGASYNEQFF
>-|TRBV7-9|-|TRBJ2-3
TGTGCCAGCAGCTTAGCAGTACAGGGACCCCCCACAGATACGCAGTATTTT
CASSLAVQGPPTDTQYF
>-|TRBV19|-|TRBJ1-1
TGTGCCAGTAGTCTTGGCAGGCACACTGGGGGGTTCTTT
CASSLGRHTGGFF
>TRBD2|TRBV9|-|TRBJ2-1
TGTGCCAGCAGCGGAGAACTAGCGGGGGTTTCGAATGAGCAGTTCTTC
CASSGELAGVSNEQFF
>-|TRBV5-4|-|TRBJ2-3
TGTGCCAGCAGCTTCTCAAGACTAGTAGGCACAGATACGCAGTATTTT
CASSFSRLVGTDTQYF
>-|TRBV18|-|TRBJ1-4
TGTGCCAGCTCACCAATACCTACCGGGTTAACTAATGAAAAACTGTTTTTT
CASSPIPTGLTNEKLFF
>-|TRBV7-9|-|TRBJ2-7
TGTGCCAGCAGCTTTTTCCAGGGTTCGGAAGAGCAGTACTTC
CASSFFQGSEEQYF
>-|TRBV19|-|TRBJ2-5
TGTGCCAGTAGTATCACAGGGAGCGAGACCCAGTACTTC
CASSITGSETQYF
>-|TRBV6-1|-|TRBJ1-1
TGTGCCAGCTCCTGGACAAGCATGAACACTGAAGCTTTCTTT
CASSWTSMNTEAFF
>TRBD2|TRBV5-6|-|TRBJ2-5
TGTGCCAGCAGCTTGGCCGTCTGGGGAGGGGAGACCCAGTACTTC
CASSLAVWGGETQYF
>TRBD1|TRBV27|few|TRBJ2-7
TGTGCCAGCAAGCTTAGGACAGGGGCCTACGAGCAGTACTTC
CASKLRTGAYEQYF
>TRBD2|TRBV30|-|TRBJ2-2
TGTGCCTGGAGTGTACTAGCGAAGAACGGGGAGCTGTTTTTT
CAWSVLAKNGELFF
>-|TRBV7-6|-|TRBJ2-3
TGTGCCAGCAGCTTAGCGCCCAGGCCCCGCACAGATACGCAGTATTTT
CASSLAPRPRTDTQYF
>-|TRBV5-6|-|TRBJ1-2
TGTGCCAGCAGCTTCGAGACAGTCGCTAACTATGGCTACACCTTC
CASSFETVANYGYTF
>-|TRBV19|-|TRBJ1-2
TGTGCCAGTAATTTCCCAGGGAGGGACGCCTATGGCTACACCTTC
CASNFPGRDAYGYTF
>-|TRBV30|-|TRBJ1-1
TGTGCCTGGAGTGGACAGGTAGGGACTGAAGCTTTCTTT
CAWSGQVGTEAFF
>TRBD2|TRBV30|once|TRBJ2-3
TGTGCCTGGAACATAGCGGGGGGAATAGATACGCAGTATTTT
CAWNIAGGIDTQYF
>TRBD2|TRBV13|-|TRBJ2-3
TGTGCCAGCAGCTCCCTAGCGGGGGGAATCACAGATACGCAGTATTTT
CASSSLAGGITDTQYF
>-|TRBV30|-|TRBJ1-1
TGTGCCTGGGGGGGGATCATGAACACTGAAGCTTTCTTT
CAWGGIMNTEAFF
>-|TRBV30|once|TRBJ1-1
TGTGCCTGGATGGGGGGAAGGTCGAACGCTGAAGCCTTCTTT
CAWMGGRSNAEAFF
>TRBD1|TRBV5-8|-|TRBJ2-5
TGTGCCAGCAGCGAAAGGACAGGAAAAGAGACCCAGTACTTC
CASSERTGKETQYF
>TRBD2|TRBV10-3|-|TRBJ2-1
TGTGCCATCAGTGAGTCGGTGGAGCGGGGGGGTCTCTACAATGAGCAGTTCTTC
CAISESVERGGLYNEQFF
>TRBD1|TRBV2|-|TRBJ1-5
TGTGCCAGCCGTCGGACAGGTGATAGCAATCAGCCCCAGCATTTT
CASRRTGDSNQPQHF
>-|TRBV12-5|once|TRBJ2-2
TGTGCTAGTGGACTCATGATCACCGGGGAGCTGTTTTTT
CASGLMITGELFF
>-|TRBV5-4|-|TRBJ2-2
TGTGCCAGCAGCCCCCGGGGAGAAACCACCGGGGAGCTGTTTTTT
CASSPRGETTGELFF
>-|TRBV11-2|-|TRBJ2-2
TGTGCCAGCAGCTTAGAGGGGCGGGGAGCGAACACCGGGGAGCTGTTTTTT
CASSLEGRGANTGELFF
>TRBD1|TRBV13|-|TRBJ1-6
TGTGCCAGCAGCCGGGGGACAGGTAATTCACCCCTCCACTTT
CASSRGTGNSPLHF
>-|TRBV5-4|once|TRBJ1-4
TGTGCCAGCAGTTACTTCGGGGAAAAACTGTTTTTT
CASSYFGEKLFF
>-|TRBV9|-|TRBJ2-3
TGTGCCAGCACCCCTTTAGCGGTGAACACAGATACGCAGTATTTT
CASTPLAVNTDTQYF